The 9 T cell receptor beta chains in this list originate from one sample, sequenced in a study of blood T cell repertoires in COVID-19. Produced via immunoSEQ multiplex PCR; TCRdb's table is partial and in-frame only. Among fewer than 250,000 clones listed, more than 70% were seen once. The sequencing input was peripheral blood. These receptor sequences come from a woman in her sixties or seventies with acute or convalescent COVID-19.

This clone has just one count. This rearrangement joins TRBV27 to TRBJ2-1, with D maybe TRBD1 (5 bases). The CDR3 covers 13 residues. The V and J ends lost 3 bases and 6 bases respectively, with 9 bases between them. The germline V gene encodes CDR1 MNHEY and CDR2 SMNVEV (reference sequence). CDR3 DNA: TGTGCCAGCAGTTTCAGGGCCATCAATGAGCAGTTCTTC. Its translation: CASSFRAINEQFF.

The chain carries TRBV2 and TRBJ1-3; D unclear. Trimming shortened V by 7 bases and J by 0 bases, and 10 bases separated the two germline ends. Germline values: CDR1 SNHLY, CDR2 FYNNEI. There are 14 residues in the CDR3. CDR3 protein: CASTDAGSGNTIYF. The CDR3 DNA reads as TGTGCCAGCACTGACGCAGGCTCTGGAAACACCATATATTTT.

The rearrangement links TRBV6-6 to TRBJ2-2; 15 bases map to TRBD2. The CDR3 loop spans 16 amino acids. Germline lookup yields CDR1 MNHNY and CDR2 SVGAGI (reference sequence). V was pared by 6 bases and J by 6 bases, with 5 bases of the junction left unmatched. Written as DNA, the CDR3 is TGTGCCAGCAGCCGGACTAGCGGGAGGGCCCCCGGGGAGCTGTTTTTT. Its translation: CASSRTSGRAPGELFF.

Only a few counts were recorded for this clone. The chain's CDR3 is CASRPGQGAFSYGYTF. The CDR3 DNA reads as TGTGCCAGCAGACCGGGACAGGGGGCGTTCTCCTATGGCTACACCTTC. The rearrangement uses TRBV7-8 and TRBJ1-2; 12 positions agree with TRBD1. The germline gives CDR1 SGHVS, CDR2 FQNEAQ. The CDR3 covers 16 residues. The J segment lost 4 bases and the V segment lost 6 bases, leaving 9 bases of the junction unmatched.

This sequence joins TRBV15 and TRBJ1-6; 9 bases fit TRBD1. CDR3 length: 18 residues. V lost 1 base to trimming and J lost 6 bases; unmatched junction nucleotides: 10. Per germline, CDR1 LNHNV and CDR2 YYDKDF (reference sequence). DNA of the CDR3: TGTGCCACCAGCAGAGGCCGGGCAGGGACAGGGCTTAATTCACCCCTCCACTTT. Protein: CATSRGRAGTGLNSPLHF.

The rearrangement joins TRBV10-3 to TRBJ2-5; D might be TRBD2 (5 bases). Germline-derived CDR1 and CDR2 are ENHRY and SYGVKD. V lost 0 bases, J lost 4 bases, and 15 bases lay in between. This CDR3 contains 16 residues. The CDR3 is CAISESLEKRGETQYF. Here the CDR3 DNA reads TGTGCCATCAGTGAGTCGCTAGAAAAACGGGGAGAGACCCAGTACTTC.

This sequence joins TRBV7-3 and TRBJ2-1; 9 nucleotides line up with TRBD2. Per the germline V gene, CDR1 is SGHTA and CDR2 is FQGTGA. The CDR3 has 14 residues. The trim removed 8 bases at V and 5 bases at J, leaving 7 bases unmatched. The CDR3 protein is CASGAAGGNNEQFF. In DNA, the CDR3 is TGTGCCAGCGGTGCAGCGGGGGGAAACAATGAGCAGTTCTTC. Full variable domain (missing parts from reference TRBV7-3 and TRBJ2-1): GAGVSQTPSNKVTEKGKYVELRCDPISGHTALYWYRQSLGQGPEFLIYFQGTGAADDSGLPNDRFFAVRPEGSVSTLKIQRTERGDSAVYLCASGAAGGNNEQFFGPGTRLTVL.

CDR3 loop: CASSSPGHTEAFF. Written as DNA, the CDR3 is TGTGCCAGCAGTTCGCCAGGGCACACTGAAGCTTTCTTT. The chain links TRBV12-3 or TRBV12-4 to TRBJ1-1, with TRBD1 as a possible D gene (5 bases). The V and J ends lost 4 bases and 3 bases respectively, with 9 bases between them. The CDR3 has 13 residues.

The chain links TRBV3-1 (or the pseudogene TRBV3-2) to TRBJ1-6, with 11 bases fitting TRBD1. The CDR3 is made up of 14 amino acids. Germline CDR1 reads LGHDT; CDR2 reads YNNKEL (reference sequence). The J segment lost 11 bases and the V segment lost 4 bases, leaving 4 bases of the junction unmatched. CDR3 in amino acids: CASSPPGQGAPLHF. The CDR3 coding sequence is TGTGCCAGCAGCCCGCCGGGACAGGGGGCACCCCTCCACTTT.